The entry below gives a single T cell receptor beta chain sequence along with its context. Individual cDNA molecules received unique molecular identifiers in the library. Each CDR3 protein is one row after TCRdb ran MiXCR on the 5' RACE reads. The table has around 80,000 distinct CDR3 sequences, 15% to 20% seen once; the top ten hold 6.5% to 7%. CDR3 size: 14 residues. Germline CDR1 and CDR2: SGHTA and FQGNSA. V shed 5 bases and J shed 1 base, with 10 bases lying between them. This record belongs to a study of human T cells and chemical hapten exposure. Study-level background: It was small differences in pooled library volume that mainly caused per-sample TCR yields to vary.

Unfractionated whole blood served as the source for total RNA extraction. The rearrangement links TRBV7-2 to TRBJ2-3; D is ambiguous. This clonotype originated in a female donor in good health. The CDR3 loop reads CASSPPGRTDTQYF. The CDR3 DNA reads as TGTGCCAGCAGCCCGCCAGGACGCACAGATACGCAGTATTTT.